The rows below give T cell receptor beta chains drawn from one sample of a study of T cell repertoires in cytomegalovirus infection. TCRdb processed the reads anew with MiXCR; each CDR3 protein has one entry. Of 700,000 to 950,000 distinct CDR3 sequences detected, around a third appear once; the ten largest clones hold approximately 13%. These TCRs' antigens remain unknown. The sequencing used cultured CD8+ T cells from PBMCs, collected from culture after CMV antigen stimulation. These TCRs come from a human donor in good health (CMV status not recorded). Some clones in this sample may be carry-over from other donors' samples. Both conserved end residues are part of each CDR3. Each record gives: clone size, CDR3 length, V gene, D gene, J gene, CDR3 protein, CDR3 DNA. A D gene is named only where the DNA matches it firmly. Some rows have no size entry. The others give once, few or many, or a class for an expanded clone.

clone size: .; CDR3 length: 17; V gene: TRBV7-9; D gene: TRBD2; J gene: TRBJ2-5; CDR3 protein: CAGSPRTSGGFQETQYF; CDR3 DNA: TGTGCCGGCAGCCCTCGGACTAGCGGGGGCTTCCAAGAGACCCAGTACTTC
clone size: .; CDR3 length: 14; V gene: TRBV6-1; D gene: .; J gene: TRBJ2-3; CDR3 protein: CASSERRLADTQYF; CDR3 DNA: TGTGCCAGCAGTGAACGCAGGTTAGCAGATACGCAGTATTTT
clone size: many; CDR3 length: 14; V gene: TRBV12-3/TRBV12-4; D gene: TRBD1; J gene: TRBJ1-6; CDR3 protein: CASSPGTGDSPLHF; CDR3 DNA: TGTGCCAGCAGTCCCGGGACAGGGGATTCACCCCTCCACTTT
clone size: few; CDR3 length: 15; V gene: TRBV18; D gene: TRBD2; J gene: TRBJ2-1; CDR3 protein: CASSPPASGGDEQFF; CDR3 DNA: TGTGCCAGCTCACCACCGGCTAGCGGGGGGGATGAGCAGTTCTTC
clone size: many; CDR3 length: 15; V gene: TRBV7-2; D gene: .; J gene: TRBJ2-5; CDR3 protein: CASSLGGASGETQYF; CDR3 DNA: TGTGCCAGCAGCTTAGGGGGGGCTAGTGGAGAGACCCAGTACTTC
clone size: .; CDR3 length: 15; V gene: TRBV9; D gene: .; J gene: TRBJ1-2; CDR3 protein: CASSVGGAPQYGYTF; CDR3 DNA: TGTGCCAGCAGCGTAGGGGGGGCTCCGCAGTATGGCTACACCTTC
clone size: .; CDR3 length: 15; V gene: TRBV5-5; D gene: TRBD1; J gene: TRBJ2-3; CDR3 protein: CASSGSTGGKDTQYF; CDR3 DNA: TGTGCCAGCAGCGGATCGACAGGGGGCAAGGATACGCAGTATTTT
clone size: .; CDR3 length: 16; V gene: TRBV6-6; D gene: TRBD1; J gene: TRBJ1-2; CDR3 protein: CASSYSFPDRGGGYTF; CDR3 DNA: TGTGCCAGCAGTTACTCGTTCCCCGACAGGGGGGGAGGCTACACCTTC
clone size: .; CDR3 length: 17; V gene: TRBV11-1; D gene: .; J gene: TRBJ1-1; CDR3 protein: CASSFYREIEVNTEAFF; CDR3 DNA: TGTGCCAGCAGCTTCTACAGGGAAATAGAGGTGAACACTGAAGCTTTCTTT
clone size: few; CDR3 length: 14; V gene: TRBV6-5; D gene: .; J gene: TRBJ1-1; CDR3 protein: CASSYRMEDTEAFF; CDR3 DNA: TGTGCCAGCAGCTACCGGATGGAGGACACTGAAGCTTTCTTT
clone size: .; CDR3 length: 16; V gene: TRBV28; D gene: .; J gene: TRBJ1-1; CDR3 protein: CASTPYAGYQNTEAFF; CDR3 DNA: TGTGCCAGCACCCCCTATGCGGGTTACCAGAACACTGAAGCTTTCTTT
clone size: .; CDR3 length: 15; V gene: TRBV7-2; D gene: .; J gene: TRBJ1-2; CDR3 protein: CASSSYRVLTYGYTF; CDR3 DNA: TGTGCCAGCAGCTCTTACAGGGTTTTAACTTATGGCTACACCTTC
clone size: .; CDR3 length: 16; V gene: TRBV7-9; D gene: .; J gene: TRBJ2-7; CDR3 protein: CASSSRAAPSAYEQYF; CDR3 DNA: TGTGCCAGCAGCTCGAGGGCGGCCCCGTCGGCCTACGAGCAGTACTTC
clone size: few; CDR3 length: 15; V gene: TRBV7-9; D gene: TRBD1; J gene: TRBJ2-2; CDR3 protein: CASSLVQGTTGELFF; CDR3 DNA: TGTGCCAGCAGCTTAGTACAGGGGACCACCGGGGAGCTGTTTTTT
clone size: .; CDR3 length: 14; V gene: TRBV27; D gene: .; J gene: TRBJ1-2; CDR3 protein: CASSFVGSFHGYTF; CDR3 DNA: TGTGCCAGCAGTTTTGTGGGGTCCTTCCATGGCTACACCTTC
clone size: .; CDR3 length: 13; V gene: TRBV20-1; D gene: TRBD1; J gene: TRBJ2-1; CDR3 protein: CSGGQEIYNEQFF; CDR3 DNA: TGCAGTGGTGGACAGGAAATTTACAATGAGCAGTTCTTC
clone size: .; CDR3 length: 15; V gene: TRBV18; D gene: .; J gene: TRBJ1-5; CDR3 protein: CASSPLGFGNQPQHF; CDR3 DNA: TGTGCCAGCTCACCTTTGGGATTCGGCAATCAGCCCCAGCATTTT
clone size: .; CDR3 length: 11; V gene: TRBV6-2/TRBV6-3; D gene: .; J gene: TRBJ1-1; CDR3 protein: CASSPVSEAFF; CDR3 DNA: TGTGCCAGCAGTCCTGTCAGCGAAGCTTTCTTT
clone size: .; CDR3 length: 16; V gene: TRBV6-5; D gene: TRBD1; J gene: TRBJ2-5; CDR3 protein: CASSYSKGQGAETQYF; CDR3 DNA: TGTGCCAGCAGTTACTCGAAGGGACAGGGGGCAGAGACCCAGTACTTC
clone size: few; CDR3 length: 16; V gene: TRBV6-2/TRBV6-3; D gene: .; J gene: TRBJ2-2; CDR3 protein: CASSPTRQGRNGELFF; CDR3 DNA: TGTGCCAGCAGTCCGACTAGACAGGGAAGGAATGGTGAGCTGTTTTTT
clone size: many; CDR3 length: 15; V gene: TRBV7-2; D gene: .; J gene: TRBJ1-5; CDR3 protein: CASSLDRVRNQPQHF; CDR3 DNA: TGTGCCAGCAGCTTAGACCGAGTTCGGAATCAGCCCCAGCATTTT
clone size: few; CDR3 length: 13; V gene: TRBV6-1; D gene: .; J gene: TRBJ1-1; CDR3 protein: CASRDLLNTEAFF; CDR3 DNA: TGTGCCAGCAGGGACCTTCTGAACACTGAAGCTTTCTTT
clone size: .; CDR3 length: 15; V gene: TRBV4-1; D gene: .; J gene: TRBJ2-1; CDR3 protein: CASSFTASSYNEQFF; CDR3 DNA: TGCGCCAGCAGCTTCACAGCCAGCTCCTACAATGAGCAGTTCTTC
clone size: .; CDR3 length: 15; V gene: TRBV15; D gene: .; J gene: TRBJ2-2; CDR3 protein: CATSKKHANTGELFF; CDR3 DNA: TGTGCCACCAGCAAGAAGCACGCGAACACCGGGGAGCTGTTTTTT
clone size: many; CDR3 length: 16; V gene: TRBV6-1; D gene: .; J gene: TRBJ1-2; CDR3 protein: CASWGGGRSSNYGYTF; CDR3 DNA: TGTGCCAGCTGGGGGGGAGGGCGGAGTTCTAACTATGGCTACACCTTC
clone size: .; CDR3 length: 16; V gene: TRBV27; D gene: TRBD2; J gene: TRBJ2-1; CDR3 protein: CASSLSERGAINEQFF; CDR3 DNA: TGTGCCAGCAGTTTATCAGAGCGGGGGGCCATCAATGAGCAGTTCTTC
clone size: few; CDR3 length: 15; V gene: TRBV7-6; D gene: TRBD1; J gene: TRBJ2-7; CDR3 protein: CASSSRTGEVYEQYF; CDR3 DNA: TGTGCCAGCAGCTCTCGGACAGGGGAAGTCTACGAGCAGTACTTC
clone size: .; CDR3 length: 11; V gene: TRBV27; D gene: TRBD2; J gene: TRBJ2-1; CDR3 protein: CASSRGVEQFF; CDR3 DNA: TGTGCCAGCTCCCGGGGGGTTGAGCAGTTCTTC
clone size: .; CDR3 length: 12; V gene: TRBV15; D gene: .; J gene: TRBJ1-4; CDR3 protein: CATSGRGGISVF; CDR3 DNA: TGTGCCACCAGCGGAAGGGGTGGAATATCGGTTTTT
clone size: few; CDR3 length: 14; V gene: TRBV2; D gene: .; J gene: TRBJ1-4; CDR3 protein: CASLTGDSNEKLFF; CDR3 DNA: TGTGCCAGCCTAACAGGTGACTCTAATGAAAAACTGTTTTTT
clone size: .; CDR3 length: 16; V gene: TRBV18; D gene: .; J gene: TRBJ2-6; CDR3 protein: CASSPGTQNWANVLTF; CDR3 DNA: TGTGCCAGCTCTCCAGGGACCCAAAACTGGGCCAACGTCCTGACTTTC
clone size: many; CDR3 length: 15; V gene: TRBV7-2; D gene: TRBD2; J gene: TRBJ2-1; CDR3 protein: CASSSLAGAHNEQFF; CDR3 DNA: TGTGCCAGCAGTTCACTAGCGGGGGCCCACAATGAGCAGTTCTTC
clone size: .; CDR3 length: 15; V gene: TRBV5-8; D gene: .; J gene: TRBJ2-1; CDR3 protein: CASSLSASGHNEQFF; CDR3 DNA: TGTGCCAGCAGCTTGTCAGCTTCTGGCCACAATGAGCAGTTCTTC
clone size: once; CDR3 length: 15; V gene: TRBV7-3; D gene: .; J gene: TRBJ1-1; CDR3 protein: CASSLTMGGRTEAFF; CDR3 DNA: TGTGCCAGCAGCTTAACAATGGGGGGGAGGACTGAAGCTTTCTTT
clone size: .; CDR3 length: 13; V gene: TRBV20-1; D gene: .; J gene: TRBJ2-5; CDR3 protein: CSASGVGEETQYF; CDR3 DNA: TGCAGTGCTAGCGGGGTTGGGGAAGAGACCCAGTACTTC
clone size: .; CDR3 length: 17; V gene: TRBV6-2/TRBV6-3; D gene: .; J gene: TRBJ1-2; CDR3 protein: CASSFILIRDAGGGYTF; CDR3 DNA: TGTGCCAGCAGTTTTATCCTGATACGGGACGCCGGGGGTGGCTACACCTTC
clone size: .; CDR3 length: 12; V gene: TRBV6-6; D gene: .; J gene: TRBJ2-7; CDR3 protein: CASKDGSYEQYF; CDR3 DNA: TGCGCCAGCAAGGATGGCTCCTACGAGCAGTACTTC
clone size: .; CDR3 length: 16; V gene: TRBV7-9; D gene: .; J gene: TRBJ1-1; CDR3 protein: CASSPPLEGGNTEAFF; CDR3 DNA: TGTGCCAGCAGCCCCCCTCTGGAGGGGGGGAACACTGAAGCTTTCTTT
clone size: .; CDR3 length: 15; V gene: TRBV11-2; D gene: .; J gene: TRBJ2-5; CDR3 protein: CASSHRESVRETQYF; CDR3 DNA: TGTGCCAGCAGCCACCGGGAGAGCGTCCGGGAGACCCAGTACTTC
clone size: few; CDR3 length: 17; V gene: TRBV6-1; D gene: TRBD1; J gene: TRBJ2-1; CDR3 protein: CASSAATGGSSYNEQFF; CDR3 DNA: TGTGCCAGCAGTGCCGCCACAGGGGGAAGCTCCTACAATGAGCAGTTCTTC
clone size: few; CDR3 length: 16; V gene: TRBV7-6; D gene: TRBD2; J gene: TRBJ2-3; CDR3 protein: CASSLAPGGQADTQYF; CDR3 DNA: TGTGCCAGCAGCTTAGCCCCGGGGGGGCAGGCAGATACGCAGTATTTT
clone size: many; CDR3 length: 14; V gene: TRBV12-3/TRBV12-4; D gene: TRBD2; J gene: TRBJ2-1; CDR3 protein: CASRYRDYYNEQFF; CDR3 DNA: TGTGCCAGCAGATACCGGGACTACTACAATGAGCAGTTCTTC
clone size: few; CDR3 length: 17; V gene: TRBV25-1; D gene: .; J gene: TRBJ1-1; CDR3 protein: CASSAPGGLGGSTEAFF; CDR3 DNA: TGTGCCAGCAGTGCACCCGGGGGCTTGGGTGGGTCGACTGAAGCTTTCTTT
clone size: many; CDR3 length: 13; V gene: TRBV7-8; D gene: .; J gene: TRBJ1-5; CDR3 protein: CASSPLSQQPQHF; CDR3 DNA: TGTGCCAGCAGCCCCTTAAGTCAACAGCCCCAGCATTTT
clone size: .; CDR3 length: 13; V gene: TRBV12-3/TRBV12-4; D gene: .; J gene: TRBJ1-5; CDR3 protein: CASSLGIGGPQHF; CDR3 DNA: TGTGCCAGCAGTTTGGGGATCGGTGGGCCCCAGCATTTT
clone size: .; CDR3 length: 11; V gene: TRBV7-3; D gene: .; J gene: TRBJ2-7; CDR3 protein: CANSPSAEQYF; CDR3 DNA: TGTGCCAACAGTCCCTCAGCTGAGCAGTACTTC
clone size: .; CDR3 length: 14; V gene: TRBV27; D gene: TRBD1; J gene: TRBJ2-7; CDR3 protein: CASTSGGLGYEQYF; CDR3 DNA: TGTGCCAGCACCTCAGGGGGATTGGGCTACGAGCAGTACTTC
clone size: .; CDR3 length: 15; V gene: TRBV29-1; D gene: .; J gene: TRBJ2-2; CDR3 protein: CSVENPDRGTGELFF; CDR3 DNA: TGCAGCGTTGAGAATCCAGATCGGGGAACCGGGGAGCTGTTTTTT
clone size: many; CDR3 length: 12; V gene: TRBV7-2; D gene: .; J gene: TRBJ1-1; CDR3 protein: CASSLVYTEAFF; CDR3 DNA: TGTGCCAGCAGCTTGGTCTACACTGAAGCTTTCTTT
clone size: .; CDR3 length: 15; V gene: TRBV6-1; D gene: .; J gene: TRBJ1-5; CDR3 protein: CASSVSGNSNQPQHF; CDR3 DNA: TGTGCCAGCAGTGTATCGGGGAATAGCAATCAGCCCCAGCATTTT